A single sample is the source of the 27 T cell receptor beta chains below, sequenced in a study of T cells in localized non-small cell lung cancer. Profiling relied on immunoSEQ multiplex PCR, and the TCRdb table lists in-frame clones only, not all of them. This table has around 20,000 clones, around 93% appearing once. Sequences were derived from peripheral blood, sampled before any cancer treatment. Receptors originate from a woman aged 35-75 years with stage I lung adenocarcinoma.

V is TRBV19 and J is TRBJ1-1; 8 nucleotides line up with TRBD1. Unmatched junction bases numbered 6, after V lost 4 bases and J lost 5 bases. CDR1 and CDR2 (germline): LNHDA, SQIVND (reference sequence). The CDR3 runs 14 residues. CDR3 sequence (DNA): TGTGCCAGTAGTAAATGGACAGGGCCTACTGAAGCTTTCTTT. Amino acids: CASSKWTGPTEAFF.

This chain joins TRBV10-3 and TRBJ2-7; D might be TRBD1 (5 bases). CDR1 ENHRY and CDR2 SYGVKD come from the germline V gene. V lost 2 bases and J lost 7, with 12 bases in between. CDR3 length: 13 amino acids. The CDR3 spells CAISELGAGEQYF. Written as DNA, the CDR3 is TGTGCCATCAGTGAGCTAGGGGCCGGGGAGCAGTACTTC.

This chain connects TRBV28 to TRBJ2-5, with 7 bases that match TRBD2. The germline CDR1 and CDR2 sequences are MDHEN and SYDVKM. The CDR3 covers 13 residues. V was clipped by 9 bases and J by 1 base; unmatched bases: 5. CDR3 protein: CASMGLFQETQYF. CDR3 DNA: TGTGCCAGTATGGGACTATTCCAAGAGACCCAGTACTTC.

The chain carries TRBV25-1 and TRBJ2-5, with 7 bases fitting TRBD1. The CDR3 is 12 amino acids. Trimming took 4 bases from V and 9 from J; bases not matched to a gene: 5. The V gene's germline CDR1 is MGHDK and CDR2 SYGVNS. The CDR3 loop is CASSVTGSSQYF. CDR3 in DNA: TGTGCCAGCAGTGTGACAGGGAGTTCCCAGTACTTC. Drawing the rest from reference TRBV25-1 and TRBJ2-5, the complete variable domain is EADIYQTPRYLVIGTGKKITLECSQTMGHDKMYWYQQDPGMELHLIHYSYGVNSTEKGDLSSESTVSRIRTEHFPLTLESARPSHTSQYLCASSVTGSSQYFGPGTRLLVL.

The chain links TRBV29-1 to TRBJ2-2, with TRBD2 as a possible D gene (5 bases). V was shortened by 5 bases and J by 4 bases, with 17 bases between the two germline ends. CDR1 and CDR2 from the germline V gene are SQVTM and ANQGSEA. This CDR3 contains 15 residues. The CDR3 DNA follows: TGCAGCGTTTCTCTTTTATCGGGGTCCACCGGGGAGCTGTTTTTT. It codes for CSVSLLSGSTGELFF.

This clone was seen more than once but under ten times. This chain uses TRBV10-1 with TRBJ1-5; possibly TRBD1 for D (5 bases). CDR1 and CDR2 from the germline V gene are WNHNN and SYGVQD (reference sequence). The CDR3 has 14 residues. Deletions cut 7 bases from V and 2 bases from J, with 12 bases between. The CDR3 DNA is TGCGCCAGCATGACAGTATTTTGCAATCAGCCCCAGCATTTT. It codes for CASMTVFCNQPQHF.

The chain uses TRBV7-9 and TRBJ1-2, with no clear D. CDR1 SEHNR and CDR2 FQNEAQ come from the germline V gene (reference sequence). V dropped 1 base and J dropped 0 bases, with 6 bases sitting between them. This CDR3 contains 14 residues. The chain's CDR3 is CASSLGRTNYGYTF. The CDR3 bases are TGTGCCAGCAGCTTAGGGCGGACTAACTATGGCTACACCTTC.

The chain is built from TRBV6-1 and TRBJ1-6, with D tentatively TRBD1 (5 bases). V shed 7 bases and J shed 7 bases, with 14 bases lying between them. This CDR3 has 14 residues. Per the germline V gene, CDR1 is MNHNS and CDR2 is SASEGT. In nucleotides, the CDR3 is TGTGCCAGCACCGCAGGGTTGGGAAATTCACCCCTCCACTTT. Translating it yields CASTAGLGNSPLHF.

This chain uses TRBV2 with TRBJ2-3; no reliable D call. This CDR3 has 14 residues. The V and J ends lost 4 bases and 0 bases respectively, with 8 bases between them. Germline CDR1 SNHLY, CDR2 FYNNEI. This chain's CDR3 is CASSVDLSTDTQYF. CDR3 DNA sequence: TGTGCCAGCAGTGTGGATCTCAGCACAGATACGCAGTATTTT.

The chain joins TRBV4-1 to TRBJ2-7; possible D gene TRBD1, 6 bases. Germline V gene data show CDR1 as MGHRA and CDR2 as YSYEKL. V lost 0 bases and J lost 4, with 10 bases in between. The CDR3 is made up of 14 amino acids. The CDR3 region is CASSQDPGTYEQYF. The CDR3 nucleotides read TGCGCCAGCAGCCAAGATCCCGGGACATACGAGCAGTACTTC.

The J gene is TRBJ2-3, the V gene TRBV28; the D gene is possibly TRBD1 (7 bases). V lost 4 bases and J 3 bases, leaving 17 bases between the germline ends. Germline assignment: CDR1 MDHEN and CDR2 SYDVKM. The CDR3 runs 16 residues. CDR3: CASSYVAGGPTDTQYF. In DNA, the CDR3 is TGTGCCAGCAGTTATGTCGCAGGGGGGCCAACAGATACGCAGTATTTT. Complete variable domain (other parts from reference TRBV28 and TRBJ2-3): DVKVTQSSRYLVKRTGEKVFLECVQDMDHENMFWYRQDPGLGLRLIYFSYDVKMKEKGDIPEGYSVSREKKERFSLILESASTNQTSMYLCASSYVAGGPTDTQYFGPGTRLTVL.

V gene TRBV15 combines with J gene TRBJ2-2, with 7 bases matching TRBD2. Germline trimming cut 5 bases from V and 0 bases from J; bases unmatched to any gene: 0. This CDR3 spans 14 amino acids. CDR1 and CDR2 from the germline V gene are LNHNV and YYDKDF (reference sequence). In DNA, the CDR3 is TGTGCCACCAGCCTAGCGGCGAACACCGGGGAGCTGTTTTTT. Amino acid sequence: CATSLAANTGELFF. Complete variable domain (other parts from reference TRBV15 and TRBJ2-2): DAMVIQNPRYQVTQFGKPVTLSCSQTLNHNVMYWYQQKSSQAPKLLFHYYDKDFNNEADTPDNFQSRRPNTSFCFLDIRSPGLGDTAMYLCATSLAANTGELFFGEGSRLTVL.

The V call is TRBV7-2, the J call TRBJ2-3; 8 nucleotides match TRBD2. This CDR3 has 16 amino acids. Germline CDR1 is SGHTA and CDR2 is FQGNSA. Unmatched junction bases numbered 7, after V lost 1 base and J lost 4 bases. CDR3 in amino acids: CASSLEDSRGADTQYF. CDR3 DNA: TGTGCCAGCAGCTTAGAGGATTCGCGGGGGGCAGATACGCAGTATTTT.

This clone showed up just once. The V and J genes are TRBV18 and TRBJ2-6, with 10 positions matching TRBD1. V shed 5 bases, J shed 0 bases, and the junction held 10 bases outside the gene matches. CDR1 KGHSH and CDR2 LQKENI come from the germline V gene. The CDR3 length is 19 residues. CDR3 sequence: CASSAYRDRGASGANVLTF. DNA of the CDR3: TGTGCCAGCTCAGCATATCGGGACAGGGGAGCCTCTGGGGCCAACGTCCTGACTTTC. The whole variable domain, remainder taken from reference TRBV18 and TRBJ2-6, is NAGVMQNPRHLVRRRGQEARLRCSPMKGHSHVYWYRQLPEEGLKFMVYLQKENIIDESGMPKERFSAEFPKEGPSILRIQQVVRGDSAAYFCASSAYRDRGASGANVLTFGAGSRLTVL.

The gene calls are TRBV7-8 and TRBJ2-3, with 8 bases identical to TRBD1. The trim removed 7 bases at V and 4 bases at J, leaving 4 bases unmatched. Germline lookup yields CDR1 SGHVS and CDR2 FQNEAQ. CDR3 length: 13 amino acids. CDR3 region: CASNGQGADTQYF. The CDR3 DNA reads as TGTGCCAGCAATGGACAGGGAGCAGATACGCAGTATTTT.

V is TRBV30 and J is TRBJ2-3, with TRBD2 matching 12 bases. J gave up 1 base and V 4 bases, and 9 bases lay outside the gene matches. Germline CDR1 is GTSNPN and CDR2 is SVGIG (reference sequence). The CDR3 has 17 residues. The chain's CDR3 is CAWTPSGGAAGTDTQYF. CDR3 in DNA: TGTGCCTGGACTCCTAGCGGGGGGGCCGCGGGCACAGATACGCAGTATTTT.

The CDR3 protein is CAITGTGQETQYF. The CDR3 region has the DNA TGTGCCATCACGGGGACAGGACAAGAGACCCAGTACTTC. V gene TRBV10-3 combines with J gene TRBJ2-5; 8 bases line up with TRBD1. The V gene's germline CDR1 is ENHRY and CDR2 SYGVKD. V was clipped by 7 bases and J by 2 bases; unmatched bases: 3. This CDR3 spans 13 amino acids.

This rearrangement joins TRBV5-1 to TRBJ2-7; TRBD1 agrees at 7 bases. CDR1 SGHRS and CDR2 YFSETQ come from the germline V gene. CDR3 length equals 12 residues. The V and J ends lost 5 bases and 5 bases, in that order; junction bases with no gene match: 4. CDR3 sequence (DNA): TGCGCCAGCAGTGAGGGGGCCCACGAGCAGTACTTC. Its protein product is CASSEGAHEQYF.

The chain carries TRBV30 and TRBJ2-5; possible D gene TRBD2, 6 bases. V was shortened by 6 bases and J by 0 bases, with 17 bases between the two germline ends. The CDR3 is 15 amino acids. Germline V gives CDR1 GTSNPN, CDR2 SVGIG (reference sequence). The CDR3 DNA is TGTGCCTGTTCCCCCGGGGGTCAGTACCAAGAGACCCAGTACTTC. Encoded protein: CACSPGGQYQETQYF.

V usage is TRBV6-1 and J usage is TRBJ2-1; 12 bases are shared with TRBD2. Germline V gives CDR1 MNHNS, CDR2 SASEGT. Losses at the gene ends were 10 bases for V and 7 bases for J; bases not matched to a gene: 8. This CDR3 spans 14 amino acids. In DNA, the CDR3 is TGTGCCACTTCGGGACTAGCGGGTGGAAATGAGCAGTTCTTC. This codes for CATSGLAGGNEQFF.

The genes are TRBV19 and TRBJ1-4; 7 nucleotides agree with TRBD1. Losses at the gene ends were 4 bases for V and 6 bases for J; bases not matched to a gene: 5. CDR3 length equals 14 residues. Germline V gene sequence: CDR1 LNHDA, CDR2 SQIVND (reference sequence). The CDR3 coding sequence is TGTGCCAGTAGTACCCAACAGGGGTATGAAAAACTGTTTTTT. The encoded protein is CASSTQQGYEKLFF.

This clone showed up just once. The gene calls are TRBV29-1 and TRBJ1-1; D is ambiguous. V was clipped by 3 bases and J by 5 bases, with 13 bases between them. The CDR3 runs to 13 residues. The germline CDR1 and CDR2 sequences are SQVTM and ANQGSEA. The CDR3 spells CSVDEASGTEAFF. In DNA form, the CDR3 reads TGCAGCGTTGACGAGGCCTCGGGGACTGAAGCTTTCTTT.

The genes are TRBV7-9 and TRBJ2-1, with D possibly being TRBD2 (6 bases). CDR3 length equals 17 residues. Germline CDR1 and CDR2: SEHNR and FQNEAQ (reference sequence). Between the trimmed V and J ends, which lost 5 bases and 0 bases, there was a span of 17 bases. CDR3 amino acids: CASSPRGGGSSYNEQFF. Here the CDR3 DNA reads TGTGCCAGCAGCCCAAGGGGAGGCGGGTCCTCCTACAATGAGCAGTTCTTC. The full variable domain, completed using reference TRBV7-9 and TRBJ2-1, is DTGVSQNPRHKITKRGQNVTFRCDPISEHNRLYWYRQTLGQGPEFLTYFQNEAQLEKSRLLSDRFSAERPKGSFSTLEIQRTEQGDSAMYLCASSPRGGGSSYNEQFFGPGTRLTVL.

V is TRBV19 and J is TRBJ2-7; D is perhaps TRBD2 (7 bases). This CDR3 has 16 amino acids. The germline V gene has CDR1 LNHDA and CDR2 SQIVND (reference sequence). The germline V and J ends were trimmed by 4 bases and 0 bases, with 16 bases remaining between them. The CDR3 bases are TGTGCCAGTAGTACTCTCGGGGGGCGGAGCTCCTACGAGCAGTACTTC. Amino acids: CASSTLGGRSSYEQYF.

V is TRBV15 and J is TRBJ2-1; the match to TRBD2 covers 7 bases. The CDR3 length is 16 residues. The trim removed 2 bases at V and 0 bases at J, leaving 4 bases unmatched. Germline V CDR1 and CDR2: LNHNV, YYDKDF (reference sequence). The CDR3 sequence is CATSRLRGTSYNEQFF. CDR3 nucleotide sequence: TGTGCCACCAGCAGACTGCGGGGGACCTCCTACAATGAGCAGTTCTTC.

The chain recombines TRBV10-3 with TRBJ1-4; TRBD1 matches 8 bases. Germline V gives CDR1 ENHRY, CDR2 SYGVKD. The trim removed 2 bases at V and 1 base at J, leaving 0 bases unmatched. The CDR3 extends over 15 amino acids. CDR3: CAISEGQGTNEKLFF. Here the CDR3 DNA reads TGTGCCATCAGTGAGGGACAGGGAACTAATGAAAAACTGTTTTTT.

V and J are TRBV28 and TRBJ2-3; maybe TRBD1 (6 bases). Germline values: CDR1 MDHEN, CDR2 SYDVKM. V dropped 7 bases and J dropped 6 bases, with 17 bases sitting between them. The CDR3 runs 14 residues. In DNA form, the CDR3 reads TGTGCCAGCACCCGACTACAGGGTCCTGATACGCAGTATTTT. Protein product: CASTRLQGPDTQYF.